This is a list of T cell receptor beta chains from one sample in a study of early T cells in non-severe SARS-CoV-2 infection. TCRdb ran MiXCR on the 5' RACE reads and lists one entry per CDR3 protein. The sample yields about 83,000 distinct CDR3 sequences, more than 9% seen once. Sequenced material: whole blood. The receptors come from an adult who was a healthcare worker with PCR-confirmed SARS-CoV-2 infection or an uninfected control (not recorded which). CDR3s include the opening cysteine and the closing phenylalanine or tryptophan. Each record gives: D gene, V gene, J gene, clone size, CDR3 DNA, CDR3 protein. A D gene is named only where the DNA matches it firmly. The size entry is marked missing in some rows and otherwise reads once, few, many or a size class.

NA,TRBV6-6,TRBJ1-1,NA,TGTGCCAGCGGGGGGGGAGTGAACACTGAAGCTTTCTTT,CASGGGVNTEAFF
TRBD2,TRBV20-1,TRBJ2-7,many,TGCAGTGCTACCGGGGGGTACTACGAGCAGTACTTC,CSATGGYYEQYF
NA,TRBV11-2,TRBJ2-5,many,TGTGCCAGCAAGCCAAACTTGGCTGGAGAAGAGACCCAGTACTTC,CASKPNLAGEETQYF
TRBD2,TRBV20-1,TRBJ2-7,NA,TGCAGTGCTCTCCCCCTAGCGGGGGTTTCCTACGAGCAGTACTTC,CSALPLAGVSYEQYF
NA,TRBV6-6,TRBJ1-6,few,TGTGCCAGCAGTTACTGGGACGCCCCTACCTATAATTCACCCCTCCACTTT,CASSYWDAPTYNSPLHF
TRBD1,TRBV24-1,TRBJ2-1,many,TGTGCCACCAGTGATTTTGGGACAGGCCCCAATGAGCAGTTCTTC,CATSDFGTGPNEQFF
NA,TRBV29-1,TRBJ2-1,few,TGCAGCGTTGACGGGGGTCTCGTAAATGAGCAGTTCTTC,CSVDGGLVNEQFF
NA,TRBV20-1,TRBJ1-1,many,TGCAGTGCTAGAGACTCAGTCCGGGGTAACACTGAAGCTTTCTTT,CSARDSVRGNTEAFF
TRBD1,TRBV6-1,TRBJ2-1,many,TGTGCCAGCAGTCCCCGGGACAGGGGGTACAATGAGCAGTTCTTC,CASSPRDRGYNEQFF
NA,TRBV11-1,TRBJ2-1,few,TGTGCCAGCAGCTTCGGAGGAAGGCTGTTCTTC,CASSFGGRLFF
TRBD2,TRBV7-8,TRBJ2-1,NA,TGTGCCAGCAGCCTCGCCCTAGCGGGAGGTAGGGAGTACAATGAGCAGTTCTTC,CASSLALAGGREYNEQFF
NA,TRBV14,TRBJ2-7,NA,TGTGCCAGCAGCCAAGACTTGCGCAGTTCCTACGAGCAGTACTTC,CASSQDLRSSYEQYF
NA,TRBV6-6,TRBJ2-7,few,TGTGCCAGCACCCAGGGGCATAGCGGATCCTACGAGCAGTACTTC,CASTQGHSGSYEQYF
NA,TRBV7-2,TRBJ2-2,NA,TGTGCCAGCAGCGTAGGGGTCACCGGGGAGCTGTTTTTT,CASSVGVTGELFF
NA,TRBV27,TRBJ1-1,NA,TGTGCCGCCCGGGGGGGCGGGCGCTTCACTGAAGCTTTCTTT,CAARGGGRFTEAFF
NA,TRBV4-2,TRBJ1-3,many,TGTGCCAGCAGCCAACAGTGGGATTTCCAGGCTTTGAGCTCTGGAAACACCATATATTTT,CASSQQWDFQALSSGNTIYF
NA,TRBV27,TRBJ2-3,NA,TGTGCCAGCAGGAGCGGCACGGCCACAGATACGCAGTATTTT,CASRSGTATDTQYF
NA,TRBV30,TRBJ1-2,few,TGTGCCTGGAGTGCCCTTAACTATGGCTACACCTTC,CAWSALNYGYTF